Below, 5 T cell receptor beta chains from the same sample are listed, as sequenced in a study of OX40 agonist ivuxolimab in advanced cancers. Libraries were constructed by the immunoSEQ multiplex PCR assay. TCRdb took over this immuneACCESS table, retaining in-frame rearrangements with V and J assigned. Such tables are incomplete; in checked studies, under half of the missing clones stem from an unresolved V gene, and the remainder is unexplained. This sample holds 12,000 to 15,000 clones; around four fifths were observed only once. The biggest ten clones account for approximately 32% of the sample. Sequences were derived from CD4+ or CD8+ T cells sorted from blood, sampled in a trial of the OX40 agonist ivuxolimab. These TCRs come from an adult with an advanced solid tumor such as melanoma, head and neck, liver or kidney cancer.

This clone is deemed medium-sized (0.01 to 0.1%). The chain joins TRBV7-8 to TRBJ2-7; 13 nucleotides agree with TRBD2. The CDR3 consists of 15 residues. CDR1 SGHVS and CDR2 FQNEAQ come from the germline V gene. V was clipped by 3 bases and J by 4 bases; unmatched bases: 3. In DNA form, the CDR3 reads TGTGCCAGCAGCTTGGGGACTAGCGGGACGTACGAGCAGTACTTC. It translates to CASSLGTSGTYEQYF.

The gene calls are TRBV4-1 and TRBJ1-1, with D maybe TRBD1 (6 bases). The CDR3 loop spans 14 amino acids. The V end was cut by 0 bases, the J end by 7 bases, with 12 bases between. Germline V gene sequence: CDR1 MGHRA, CDR2 YSYEKL. DNA of the CDR3: TGCGCCAGCAGCCAAGACAGGGGTGCGATTGAAGCTTTCTTT. As protein: CASSQDRGAIEAFF.

The J gene is TRBJ2-3, the V gene TRBV6-5; no clear D gene. The germline gives CDR1 MNHEY, CDR2 SVGAGI. Between the trimmed V and J ends, which lost 5 bases and 2 bases, there was a span of 5 bases. This CDR3 spans 12 amino acids. CDR3 protein: CASSLLTDTQYF. DNA of the CDR3: TGTGCCAGCAGTCTTCTCACAGATACGCAGTATTTT.

This clone was counted only a few times. CDR3 bases: TGTGCCAGCAGTCTCGGGCCAGGGGCGTACGAGCAGTACTTC. It specifies CASSLGPGAYEQYF. The rearrangement joins TRBV6-9 to TRBJ2-7; possible D gene TRBD1, 6 bases. Trimming took 5 bases from V and 4 from J, leaving 15 bases between them. Germline V CDR1 and CDR2: MNHGY, SVAAGI. The CDR3 is made up of 14 amino acids.

The gene calls are TRBV7-9 and TRBJ1-2; D might be TRBD1 (5 bases). The CDR3 contains 15 residues. Trimming took 2 bases from V and 4 from J, leaving 14 bases between them. Looked up from germline, CDR1 is SEHNR and CDR2 is FQNEAQ (reference sequence). The CDR3 DNA is TGTGCCAGCAGCTTAAATCCGGGACTTTCCTATGGCTACACCTTC. The encoded protein is CASSLNPGLSYGYTF.